The clone carrying this TCR beta chain has ten or more counts. Unique molecular identifiers were built into the TCRbeta library. One entry per CDR3 protein, called by TCRdb with MiXCR from the PCR reads. The top ten hold 0.79% of the sample, which has under 850,000 distinct CDR3 sequences, less than 15% seen once. The sample originates from a study of T-cell reconstitution after alpha-beta-depleted transplantation in children. Trimming took 3 bases from V and 9 from J, leaving 9 bases between them. The germline V gene has CDR1 LNHDA and CDR2 SQIVND (reference sequence). The CDR3 is made up of 12 amino acids.

The chain recombines TRBV19 with TRBJ2-1; D may be TRBD2 (5 bases). Sequencing was performed on PBMCs, taken before TCRalphabeta/CD19-depleted stem cell transplant. This sequence originates from a girl aged 2 to 9 with congenital amegakaryocytic thrombocytopenia, due to receive a stem cell transplant. The CDR3 sequence: CASSIKSGEQFF. CDR3 nucleotides: TGTGCCAGTAGTATCAAGAGCGGTGAGCAGTTCTTC.